This entry concerns a single T cell receptor beta chain. No antigen is known for it. No base-level quality is on record; no much larger clone is a single base apart. The data were obtained in a study of blood T cell repertoires in COVID-19 (dated by TCRdb to the early 2020s). The study in broad terms: Samples covering the acute and convalescent phases of COVID-19 were provided by collaborators in the United States, Italy and Spain. The prospective study material was composed of cDNA or gDNA derived from T cells, B-cell-depleted T cells, or PBMCs. The dataset comprised deeply sampled blood TCRbeta repertoires from subjects exposed to, actively infected with, or recovered from COVID-19. A freely available public database, intended as a resource for researchers studying the immune response to SARS-CoV-2, is where the repertoires were released. The samples were drawn from two sources: the first 160 participants of the ongoing ImmuneRACE study, and over 950 subjects contributed by 6 global collaborators. Nearly every sample came with metadata listing a de-identified subject ID, COVID-19 status, age in years and sex. Where available, HLA class I and class II types were obtained from metadata supplied by the sample provider rather than from assay-based typing.

TCRbeta CDR3 regions were amplified from genomic DNA using the immunoSEQ Assay, a bias-controlled multiplex PCR. The authors' pipeline ran thus. The number of nucleated cells in each sample was estimated by amplification of reference gene primers within the assay. To quantify the absolute abundance of each unique TCRbeta CDR3 rearrangement, sequence reads were collapsed and filtered. For each sample, productive Simpson clonality was calculated as the square root of Simpson's diversity index across productive rearrangements. TCRdb limited this immuneACCESS table to in-frame rearrangements with V and J called. A share of clones is missing; checked studies link under half to unresolved V genes, and the rest is unexplained. V, J and clone size are those of that table, while D and trimming were read from the DNA. A total of about 100,000 clones appear in this sample, around four fifths of them only once. About 12% of the sample is taken by the ten largest.

The germline V gene (reference sequence) sets CDR1 to LNHDA and CDR2 to SQIVND. From the cysteine up to the phenylalanine, the CDR3 has a length of 15 residues. Only the CDR3 part of the read is kept: 45 bases, read in frame from the first base. The junction shows trimming of 1 base on V and 1 base on J, and the gene matches do not reach 3 bases of it. Each collaborating institution followed its own protocols to collect whole blood in K2EDTA tubes. For TCRbeta analysis, collaborators shipped samples as frozen whole blood, isolated PBMCs, or DNA extracted from either of those sample types. Results and caveats for the whole study, not just this receptor: The amount of clinical and demographic metadata varied by source and participant and was provided uncurated.

Sequencing was done on a sample of peripheral blood. The sequence derives from a woman in her 70s with acute or convalescent COVID-19. The V and J genes are TRBV19 and TRBJ2-5; 7 of the junction bases match TRBD1. Here the CDR3 is given as CASSIGAGGQETQYF. The DNA sequence is TGTGCCAGTAGTATAGGCGCAGGGGGCCAAGAGACCCAGTACTTC.